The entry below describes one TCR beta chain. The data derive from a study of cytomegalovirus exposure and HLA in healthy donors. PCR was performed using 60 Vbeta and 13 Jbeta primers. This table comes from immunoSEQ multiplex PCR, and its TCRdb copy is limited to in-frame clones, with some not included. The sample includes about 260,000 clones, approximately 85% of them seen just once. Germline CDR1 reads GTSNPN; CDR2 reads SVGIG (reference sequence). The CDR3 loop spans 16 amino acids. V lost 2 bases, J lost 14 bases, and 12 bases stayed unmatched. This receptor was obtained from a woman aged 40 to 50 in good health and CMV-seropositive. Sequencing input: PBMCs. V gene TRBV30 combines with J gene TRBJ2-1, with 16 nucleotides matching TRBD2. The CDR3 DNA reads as TGTGCCTGGAGTCCTACCGGGACTAGCGGGAGGGTTGGCGAGTTCTTC. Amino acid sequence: CAWSPTGTSGRVGEFF.